This T cell receptor (beta chain) came from a study of shared clonotypes between healthy human individuals (dated by TCRdb to about 2020). Turning to the overall study: A couple of women and a few men aged 18 to 49 years were included in the cohort. Each donor's leukapheresis produced roughly between roughly 0.94 and 9.5 billion PBMCs. For each donor, three plates each were used for CD4 naive and CD4 memory, two plates were used for CD8 naive, and one plate was used for CD8 memory. The study deeply sequenced blood TCR repertoires of about 5 healthy adults to estimate repertoire size and the extent of clonotype sharing between individuals. To increase sequencing depth and limit assay-specific biases, TCR repertoire library preparation and sequencing were carried out by different laboratories using diverse techniques. What the study reported, not specific to this receptor: Based on pairwise subsampling, the degree of clonotype sharing among donors was expected to be affected by sequencing depth. Naive subsets generally had larger estimated clonotype richness than memory subsets did. Sharing across a handful of donors was observed for 5% to 6.5% of naive CD4, under 4% of naive CD8, roughly 2.4% of memory CD4, and around 0.4% of memory CD8 clonotypes. The small number of donors limited the genetic and exposure-history diversity represented. Rarefaction of sorted-subset datasets indicated incomplete sequencing despite the large sequencing depth. Higher generation probabilities were observed for clonotypes shared by all four sorted-subset donors than for non-shared clonotypes. Sampling was limited to blood, and TCR repertoires in tissue likely differ from TCR repertoires in blood.

The donors were healthy, HIV-negative adults who had no recently reported acute infections or vaccinations. Every donor was a Caucasian adult living in Nashville, Tennessee, USA. CD4+ T cells were enriched by magnetic negative selection; naive cells were then positively selected on CD45RA, and the negative fraction formed the memory subset. Blood was obtained by leukapheresis, after which PBMCs were separated by Ficoll-Histopaque density gradient centrifugation and cryopreserved in liquid nitrogen vapor phase. Analytical flow cytometry was used to check the purity and quantity of every magnetically sorted T cell population. Each sorted fraction had its genomic DNA isolated and then quantified by UV absorbance on a Nanodrop 2000c. There are 11 amino acids in the CDR3, from cysteine to phenylalanine inclusive. Kept here is only the CDR3 DNA, which spans 33 bases and is read in frame from base 1. From a lookup of the germline V gene (reference sequence), CDR1 and CDR2 are PRHDT and FYEKMQ. Deletion took 5 bases off V and 3 bases off J, with a span of 5 bases between the germline ends.

Worth noting for this clone: The antigen it binds to is not known. There are no base qualities to consult, and no much larger clone falls within one base.

Using the deep immunoSEQ assay, TCR CDR3 regions were amplified from genomic DNA by multiplex PCR. Extracted genomic DNA from each cell subset was spread evenly across all wells of several immunoSEQ 96-well plates, with each plate serving as a replicate. For sorted subsets, approximately 200 ng of genomic DNA, equivalent to 25,000 to 30,000 T cell genomes, went into each replicate PCR. Purified libraries were quantified with a Qubit 3.0 fluorometer, sized on a Bioanalyzer 2100, and re-quantified with the KAPA Library Quantification kit. Every immunoSEQ 96-well plate was sequenced on a dedicated single-read 150-cycle Illumina NextSeq 550 flow cell. On the study's bioinformatics: The immunoSEQ output contained only junctional sequences without quality scores, so filtering could not match that applied to full-length reads. Sequences were annotated with PyIR, a Python wrapper for IgBLAST v1.9, using IMGT germline references to assign V/J genes and CDR3. Reads were filtered out if the reads had weak V/J assignments (E-value above 1e-6), no CDR3, stop codons, out-of-frame junctions, or ambiguous translated residues. V3J clonotypes were defined as sequences sharing an identical inferred V gene, J gene, and CDR3 amino acid sequence. Percentage overlap between repertoires was computed as shared unique clonotypes divided by the size of the smaller repertoire. Three approaches were used to assess repertoire richness: RTK rarefaction, the Chao1 estimator, and Recon v2.1 estimates of unobserved clonotypes. For all TCRbeta clonotypes obtained by the gDNA method from a few donors, generation probabilities were computed with OLGA. TCRdb took over this immuneACCESS table, retaining in-frame rearrangements with V and J assigned. Such tables are incomplete; in checked studies, under half of the missing clones stem from an unresolved V gene, and the remainder is unexplained. Clone size and V and J calls were adopted from that table, with D and trimming inferred from the DNA. For this sample there are some 900,000 clones; over 60% appear just once. Roughly 1.5% of the sample is in the top ten clones.

This TCR was sampled from a man younger than 35 in good health. The chain couples TRBV13 to TRBJ2-7; tentative D gene TRBD2, with 5 bases matching. The sequencing sample was made of memory CD4+ T cells sorted from blood. Sample cell subset or site, as interpreted from the label and publication: CD45RA-negative fraction. The CDR3: CASSEGYEQYF. In nucleotides, the sequence is TGTGCCAGCAGCGAGGGCTACGAGCAGTACTTC.